Listed below are T cell receptor beta chains from one sample, sequenced in a study of T cell responses to AZD1222 COVID-19 vaccine. The table came from immunoSEQ multiplex PCR; TCRdb's copy has only in-frame clones and leaves some out. Of roughly 100,000 clones in the sample, approximately 84% were seen once. Material: peripheral blood, obtained 28 days after the second AZD1222 dose. The receptors shown here come from an adult who received the AZD1222 COVID-19 vaccine. Both conserved end residues are part of each CDR3. Fields, in order: V gene, clone size, J gene, CDR3 length, CDR3 protein. Clone size is stated in some rows and not others, as once, few, many or a class when expanded.

v_call: TRBV5-1
clone_size: NA
j_call: TRBJ2-3
cdr3_length: 15
cdr3_aa: CASSWEDRPTDTQYF

v_call: TRBV6-2/TRBV6-3
clone_size: once
j_call: TRBJ2-6
cdr3_length: 17
cdr3_aa: CASSFPPRGSGANVLTF

v_call: TRBV5-6
clone_size: NA
j_call: TRBJ1-5
cdr3_length: 14
cdr3_aa: CAGTRGRPNQPQHF

v_call: TRBV6-1
clone_size: NA
j_call: TRBJ1-1
cdr3_length: 18
cdr3_aa: CASSEARALTGSNTEAFF

v_call: TRBV27
clone_size: NA
j_call: TRBJ1-2
cdr3_length: 13
cdr3_aa: CASSLSGGYGYTF

v_call: TRBV5-1
clone_size: NA
j_call: TRBJ2-1
cdr3_length: 15
cdr3_aa: CASGPGTSYYNEQFF

v_call: TRBV5-1
clone_size: NA
j_call: TRBJ1-4
cdr3_length: 17
cdr3_aa: CASSLDPPAAGIEKLFF

v_call: TRBV7-2
clone_size: once
j_call: TRBJ2-1
cdr3_length: 16
cdr3_aa: CASSPTRASAYNEQFF

v_call: TRBV5-1
clone_size: NA
j_call: TRBJ2-3
cdr3_length: 14
cdr3_aa: CASTRQGSTDTQYF

v_call: TRBV6-5
clone_size: few
j_call: TRBJ1-2
cdr3_length: 14
cdr3_aa: CASTGTGNNYGYTF

v_call: TRBV5-6
clone_size: NA
j_call: TRBJ2-1
cdr3_length: 19
cdr3_aa: CASSLDREYYRRSYNEQFF

v_call: TRBV2
clone_size: few
j_call: TRBJ1-5
cdr3_length: 13
cdr3_aa: CASSEVRNQPQHF

v_call: TRBV5-6
clone_size: NA
j_call: TRBJ1-2
cdr3_length: 12
cdr3_aa: CASSLGSGGYTF

v_call: TRBV4-1
clone_size: NA
j_call: TRBJ2-5
cdr3_length: 14
cdr3_aa: CASSKDIGRETQYF

v_call: TRBV5-1
clone_size: NA
j_call: TRBJ2-3
cdr3_length: 17
cdr3_aa: CASSLVSGRTSTDTQYF

v_call: TRBV11-2
clone_size: NA
j_call: TRBJ2-3
cdr3_length: 13
cdr3_aa: CASSLDLSRTQYF

v_call: TRBV5-1
clone_size: NA
j_call: TRBJ2-7
cdr3_length: 14
cdr3_aa: CASSSQGPMNEQYF

v_call: TRBV6-1
clone_size: NA
j_call: TRBJ1-1
cdr3_length: 16
cdr3_aa: CASSEGRGRTNTEAFF

v_call: TRBV12-3/TRBV12-4
clone_size: NA
j_call: TRBJ1-1
cdr3_length: 12
cdr3_aa: CASSLMGTEAFF

v_call: TRBV5-4
clone_size: NA
j_call: TRBJ1-1
cdr3_length: 12
cdr3_aa: CASSKGDTEAFF

v_call: TRBV5-1
clone_size: NA
j_call: TRBJ2-5
cdr3_length: 14
cdr3_aa: CASSRTSSQETQYF

v_call: TRBV7-2
clone_size: NA
j_call: TRBJ1-5
cdr3_length: 15
cdr3_aa: CASSASGQGNQPQHF

v_call: TRBV7-2
clone_size: NA
j_call: TRBJ2-5
cdr3_length: 15
cdr3_aa: CASSLLGTVQETQYF

v_call: TRBV19
clone_size: once
j_call: TRBJ2-4
cdr3_length: 16
cdr3_aa: CASRDGQLLAKNIQYF

v_call: TRBV30
clone_size: NA
j_call: TRBJ1-6
cdr3_length: 12
cdr3_aa: CAWRGGNSPLHF

v_call: TRBV6-5
clone_size: NA
j_call: TRBJ1-2
cdr3_length: 14
cdr3_aa: CASSYQRGDHGYTF

v_call: TRBV11-2
clone_size: NA
j_call: TRBJ1-4
cdr3_length: 14
cdr3_aa: CASSLTGGGEKLFF

v_call: TRBV4-3
clone_size: NA
j_call: TRBJ1-2
cdr3_length: 17
cdr3_aa: CASSQDPGAGTGLGYTF

v_call: TRBV6-1
clone_size: NA
j_call: TRBJ2-7
cdr3_length: 13
cdr3_aa: CASSEWGAYEQYF

v_call: TRBV9
clone_size: NA
j_call: TRBJ2-5
cdr3_length: 14
cdr3_aa: CASSRTGGGETQYF

v_call: TRBV18
clone_size: NA
j_call: TRBJ1-4
cdr3_length: 16
cdr3_aa: CASSPSRGPSGEKLFF

v_call: TRBV3-1/TRBV3-2
clone_size: NA
j_call: TRBJ2-5
cdr3_length: 16
cdr3_aa: CASSRGLAGTQETQYF

v_call: TRBV18
clone_size: NA
j_call: TRBJ2-1
cdr3_length: 15
cdr3_aa: CASSPGSGTYNEQFF

v_call: TRBV19
clone_size: NA
j_call: TRBJ1-5
cdr3_length: 15
cdr3_aa: CASTSTRGARQPQHF

v_call: TRBV7-9
clone_size: NA
j_call: TRBJ2-3
cdr3_length: 15
cdr3_aa: CAKTPPTLTRDTQYF

v_call: TRBV2
clone_size: NA
j_call: TRBJ2-2
cdr3_length: 13
cdr3_aa: CARGTGRTGELFF

v_call: TRBV11-2
clone_size: NA
j_call: TRBJ1-3
cdr3_length: 17
cdr3_aa: CASSSGWSLSSGNTIYF

v_call: TRBV6-1
clone_size: NA
j_call: TRBJ2-2
cdr3_length: 18
cdr3_aa: CASSEQSSGSIDTGELFF

v_call: TRBV7-9
clone_size: NA
j_call: TRBJ2-1
cdr3_length: 17
cdr3_aa: CARSPLGTSGGSSEQFF

v_call: TRBV5-8
clone_size: NA
j_call: TRBJ2-7
cdr3_length: 15
cdr3_aa: CASSLHPGSSYEQYF

v_call: TRBV6-6
clone_size: NA
j_call: TRBJ1-5
cdr3_length: 17
cdr3_aa: CASNRRRGGADNQPQHF

v_call: TRBV5-1
clone_size: once
j_call: TRBJ2-1
cdr3_length: 16
cdr3_aa: CASSLEPSGSVHEQFF

v_call: TRBV19
clone_size: few
j_call: TRBJ1-6
cdr3_length: 14
cdr3_aa: CASSPRGRYPPLHF

v_call: TRBV7-2
clone_size: NA
j_call: TRBJ2-2
cdr3_length: 16
cdr3_aa: CASSLRRGRNTGELFF

v_call: TRBV15
clone_size: few
j_call: TRBJ2-7
cdr3_length: 17
cdr3_aa: CATSRAQGSRGTYEQYF

v_call: TRBV3-1/TRBV3-2
clone_size: NA
j_call: TRBJ2-7
cdr3_length: 12
cdr3_aa: CASSQALEEQYF

v_call: TRBV21-1
clone_size: NA
j_call: TRBJ1-6
cdr3_length: 17
cdr3_aa: CASSNGDRSSYNSPLHF

v_call: TRBV6-5
clone_size: NA
j_call: TRBJ2-7
cdr3_length: 14
cdr3_aa: CASSNPGDSYEQYF

v_call: TRBV5-1
clone_size: NA
j_call: TRBJ2-1
cdr3_length: 19
cdr3_aa: CASSLGLAAEPNFYNEQFF

v_call: TRBV6-6
clone_size: NA
j_call: TRBJ2-2
cdr3_length: 14
cdr3_aa: CASGAGGGGGELFF

v_call: TRBV7-2
clone_size: NA
j_call: TRBJ2-7
cdr3_length: 14
cdr3_aa: CASSLAGRTYEQYF